This T cell receptor (beta chain) was recorded in a study of T cell repertoires in cytomegalovirus infection. This clonotype has a handful of counts. TCRdb ran MiXCR on the reads and lists one entry per CDR3 protein. The repertoire holds 310,000 or so distinct CDR3 sequences, with about 9.1% as singletons. The CDR3 has 13 amino acids. Per germline, CDR1 SNHLY and CDR2 FYNNEI. The germline V and J ends were trimmed by 10 bases and 1 base, with 13 bases remaining between them. This receptor was taken from a human donor in good health (CMV status not recorded). Some clones in this sample may be carry-over from other donors' samples. The source material was PBMCs. This chain joins TRBV2 and TRBJ1-1; no reliable D call. The CDR3 protein is CATERQRNTEAFF. CDR3 coding DNA: TGTGCCACGGAGAGACAACGGAACACTGAAGCTTTCTTT.